This TCR beta chain appears in the sequencing data of a study of graft-versus-host responses after intestinal transplantation (dated by TCRdb to the early 2020s). Concerning the study at large: The transplants that recipients got were multivisceral, liver-intestinal, or isolated intestinal. Anti-thymocyte globulin induction was given to all recipients, followed by maintenance tacrolimus and steroids for about 3 years. After intestinal transplantation, graft-versus-host and host-versus-graft alloreactive T cell clones in the graft, circulation and bone marrow were tracked using bulk TCR-beta CDR3 sequencing. To identify alloreactive clones, pre-transplant mixed lymphocyte reaction products were sequenced and compared with unstimulated pre-transplant donor and recipient T cells. The cohort enrolled 24 intestinal transplant recipients, one of whom was a retransplant, and a few patients without pretransplant specimens were excluded. A peak of at least 4% donor T cells among recipient peripheral blood mononuclear cells was the definition used for donor T cell macrochimerism. Rather than going through the commercial service, samples from a few later patients were sequenced in-house on an Illumina MiSeq and processed with MiXCR. Study-wide findings and limitations: Early after transplant, peak levels of circulating GvH clones were found to be associated with declines in HvG clones. The relatively low number and heterogeneity of intestinal transplant patients limited the conclusions. GvH clones turned up in recipient bone marrow, with some appearing earlier in ileal mucosa or blood, a pattern consistent with an intestinal mucosal origin. High GvH to HvG T cell clonal ratios were observed in the allografts of patients with donor T cell macrochimerism.

Libraries were made using the immunoSEQ multiplex PCR assay. For most patients, genomic DNA was isolated using the Qiagen DNeasy Blood and Tissue Kit and was shipped frozen to Adaptive Biotechnologies for TCR sequencing. Adaptive Biotechnologies carried out high-throughput TCR-beta CDR3 sequencing of genomic DNA for most patients. The source study handled its data this way. Adaptive's ImmunoSEQ software was the source of the TCR sequencing data for 15 to 20 patients, while three other patients were processed with MiXCR and VDJtools. To correct CD4 versus CD8 sorting errors, sequences present in both subsets at a frequency ratio below 5:1 were removed. CDR3 nucleotide sequences shared between donor and recipient were removed because the origin of such sequences could not be assigned. To count as alloreactive, a clone needed at least 2-fold expansion over unstimulated cells and a minimum CFSE-low frequency of 0.002% (template counts) or 0.001% (read counts). Mappable clones were those detected in sequenced pre-transplant spleen, lymph node, or MLR CFSE-low populations of the donor or recipient. The cumulative frequency of alloreactive clones was calculated as a percentage of all sequences, weighted by copy number. Imported from immuneACCESS, the table was reduced by TCRdb to in-frame sequences with V and J called. These copies leave out some clones; in studies compared against another copy, an unresolved V gene accounts for under half, and the cause of the remainder is not known. The V and J calls and clone size were taken over from that table, and D and trimming were inferred from the DNA. The sample table contains tens of thousands of clones; only one count was recorded for about four fifths of them. Of the sample, roughly 18% falls within the top ten clones.

The time point label on this specimen signifies: cells obtained before transplantation from donor or recipient. CD3+CD4+ and CD3+CD8+ populations were FACS-sorted from unstimulated pre-transplant donor and recipient cells taken from spleen or lymph nodes. To note about this clone: The clone's antigen remains unknown. No much larger clone exists at a distance of one base, and base qualities are not known.

V ends up 2 bases short and J 3 bases short, with an unmatched junction base count of 3. CDR3 length: 16 amino acids, cysteine to phenylalanine. The CDR3 DNA has 48 bases and is translated from base 1. CDR1 MDHEN and CDR2 SYDVKM are derived from the germline V gene. The sample consisted of unstimulated CD8+ T cells sorted from spleen or lymph node cells, taken before intestinal transplant. This receptor was obtained from a human donor who received an intestinal transplant. This sequence uses TRBV28 and TRBJ2-1; TRBD2 aligns with 11 central bases. The nucleotide sequence reads TGTGCCAGCAGTTTAATCCTAGCGGGGGGCTACAATGAGCAGTTCTTC. Its protein product is CASSLILAGGYNEQFF.